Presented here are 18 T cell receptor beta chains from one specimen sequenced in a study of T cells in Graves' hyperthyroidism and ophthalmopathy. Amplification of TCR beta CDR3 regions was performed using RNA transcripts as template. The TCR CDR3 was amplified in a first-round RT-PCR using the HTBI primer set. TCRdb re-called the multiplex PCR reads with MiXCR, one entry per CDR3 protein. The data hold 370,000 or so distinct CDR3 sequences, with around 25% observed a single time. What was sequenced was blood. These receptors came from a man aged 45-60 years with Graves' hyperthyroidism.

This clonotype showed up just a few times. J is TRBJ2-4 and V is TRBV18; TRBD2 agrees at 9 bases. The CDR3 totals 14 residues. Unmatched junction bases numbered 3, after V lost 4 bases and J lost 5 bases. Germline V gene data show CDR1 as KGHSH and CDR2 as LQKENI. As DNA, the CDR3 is TGTGCCAGCTCACTTAGCGGGAGCCAAAACATTCAGTACTTC. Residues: CASSLSGSQNIQYF.

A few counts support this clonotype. CDR3 sequence (DNA): TGTGCCAGCAGCTTTAGCGGGAGCCCGAGCAATGAGCAGTTCTTC. Translating gives CASSFSGSPSNEQFF. This rearrangement joins TRBV7-9 to TRBJ2-1; 9 positions agree with TRBD2. The CDR3 is 15 residues long. CDR1 and CDR2 from the germline V gene are SEHNR and FQNEAQ (reference sequence). With 3 bases clipped from V and 6 bases from J, the junction kept 6 bases outside the gene matches.

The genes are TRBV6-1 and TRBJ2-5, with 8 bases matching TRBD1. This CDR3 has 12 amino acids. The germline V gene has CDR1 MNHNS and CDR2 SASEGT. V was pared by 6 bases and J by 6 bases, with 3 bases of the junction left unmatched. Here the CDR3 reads CASRRDRKTQYF. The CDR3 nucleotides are TGTGCCAGCAGAAGGGACAGGAAGACCCAGTACTTC.

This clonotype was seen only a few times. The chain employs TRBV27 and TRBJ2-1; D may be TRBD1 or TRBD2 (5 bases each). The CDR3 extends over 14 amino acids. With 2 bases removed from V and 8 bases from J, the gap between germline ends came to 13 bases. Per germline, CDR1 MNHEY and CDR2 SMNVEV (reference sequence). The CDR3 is CASSLGLGRDEQFF. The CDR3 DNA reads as TGTGCCAGCAGTTTAGGACTGGGGCGGGATGAGCAGTTCTTC.

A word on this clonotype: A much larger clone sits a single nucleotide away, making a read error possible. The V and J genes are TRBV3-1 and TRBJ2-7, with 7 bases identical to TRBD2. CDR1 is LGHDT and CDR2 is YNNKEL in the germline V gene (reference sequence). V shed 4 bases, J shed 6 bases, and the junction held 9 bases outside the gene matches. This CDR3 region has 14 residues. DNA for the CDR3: TGTGCCAGCAGCCTAGAGCTAGCGGAGAGCGAGCAGTACTTC. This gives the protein CASSLELAESEQYF.

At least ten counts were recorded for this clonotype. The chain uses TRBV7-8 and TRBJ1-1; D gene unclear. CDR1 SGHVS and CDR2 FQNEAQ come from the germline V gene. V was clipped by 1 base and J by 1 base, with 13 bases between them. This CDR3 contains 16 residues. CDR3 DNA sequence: TGTGCCAGCAGCTTAGGTTTCGGCGGAGGGAACACTGAAGCTTTCTTT. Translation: CASSLGFGGGNTEAFF.

CDR3 in DNA: TGTGCCAGCAGTTCGGGATTTTCCACTGAAGCTTTCTTT. Amino acid sequence: CASSSGFSTEAFF. J is TRBJ1-1 and V is TRBV12-3 or TRBV12-4; D is undetermined. This CDR3 is 13 amino acids long. V lost 4 bases, J lost 4 bases, and 10 bases lay in between.

The CDR3 region has the DNA TGCAGTGCTAGGTCCGGGAGACTACAAGAGACCCAGTACTTC. This gives the protein CSARSGRLQETQYF. The chain employs TRBV20-1 and TRBJ2-5, with D possibly being TRBD2 (6 bases). V was pared by 3 bases and J by 2 bases, with 13 bases between. The CDR3 covers 14 residues. Germline CDR1 DFQATT, CDR2 SNEGSKA (reference sequence).

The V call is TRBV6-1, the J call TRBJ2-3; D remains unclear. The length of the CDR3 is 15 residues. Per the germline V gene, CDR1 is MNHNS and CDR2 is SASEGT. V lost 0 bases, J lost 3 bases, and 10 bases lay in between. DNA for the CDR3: TGTGCCAGCAGTGAAGCGGGAAGTTATACAGATACGCAGTATTTT. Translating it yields CASSEAGSYTDTQYF.

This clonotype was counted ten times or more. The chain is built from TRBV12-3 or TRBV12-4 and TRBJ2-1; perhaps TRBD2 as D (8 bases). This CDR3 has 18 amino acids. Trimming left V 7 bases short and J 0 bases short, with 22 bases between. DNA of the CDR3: TGTGCCAGCATCACAGGGGCTAGCGGGCCGAGCTCCTACAATGAGCAGTTCTTC. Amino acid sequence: CASITGASGPSSYNEQFF.

CDR3 amino acids: CASSRTAGRVGEFF. DNA of the CDR3: TGTGCCAGCAGCCGGACTGCCGGACGCGTAGGTGAGTTCTTC. The chain recombines TRBV3-1 with TRBJ2-1, with D tentatively TRBD2 (5 bases). V was pared by 4 bases and J by 14 bases, with 21 bases between. Germline loops: CDR1 LGHDT, CDR2 YNNKEL (reference sequence). There are 14 residues in the CDR3.

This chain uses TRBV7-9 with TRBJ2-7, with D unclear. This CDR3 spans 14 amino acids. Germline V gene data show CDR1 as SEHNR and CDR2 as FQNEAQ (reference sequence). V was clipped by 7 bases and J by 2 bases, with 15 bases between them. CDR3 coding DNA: TGTGCCAGCACCCCTAAGGAGCGCCCCTACGAGCAGTACTTC. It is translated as CASTPKERPYEQYF. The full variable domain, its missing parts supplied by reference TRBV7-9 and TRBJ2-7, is DTGVSQNPRHKITKRGQNVTFRCDPISEHNRLYWYRQTLGQGPEFLTYFQNEAQLEKSRLLSDRFSAERPKGSFSTLEIQRTEQGDSAMYLCASTPKERPYEQYFGPGTRLTVT.

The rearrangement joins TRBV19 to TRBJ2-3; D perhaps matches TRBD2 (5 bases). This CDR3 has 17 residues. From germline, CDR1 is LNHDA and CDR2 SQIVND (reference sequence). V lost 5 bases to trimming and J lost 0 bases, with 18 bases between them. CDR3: CASSVVPGKTSTDTQYF. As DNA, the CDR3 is TGTGCCAGTAGTGTTGTTCCGGGAAAAACTAGCACAGATACGCAGTATTTT.

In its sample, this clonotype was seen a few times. The CDR3 DNA reads TGTGCCAGCAGCTCCTCCTCGGGCGGTCAGCCCCAGCATTTT. It yields the protein CASSSSSGGQPQHF. This chain links TRBV7-3 with TRBJ1-5, with D unclear. CDR3 length: 14 residues. Germline CDR1 reads SGHTA; CDR2 reads FQGTGA. V lost 4 bases, J lost 6 bases, and 13 bases lay in between.

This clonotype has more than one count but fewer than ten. CDR3 protein: CASSFFGRDSYEQYF. The DNA for the CDR3 is TGTGCCAGCAGTTTTTTTGGCAGGGACTCCTACGAGCAGTACTTC. V and J are TRBV12-3 or TRBV12-4 and TRBJ2-7; D is possibly TRBD1 (5 bases). V lost 3 bases and J lost 0, with 12 bases in between. The CDR3 length is 15 residues.

The CDR3 loop is CASRPGQGNSPLHF. As DNA, the CDR3 is TGTGCCAGCAGACCGGGACAGGGAAATTCACCCCTCCACTTT. The chain recombines TRBV12-3 or TRBV12-4 with TRBJ1-6; TRBD1 matches 9 bases. Trimming at V came to 6 bases and at J to 7 bases, leaving 4 bases not matched to a gene. The CDR3 has 14 residues.

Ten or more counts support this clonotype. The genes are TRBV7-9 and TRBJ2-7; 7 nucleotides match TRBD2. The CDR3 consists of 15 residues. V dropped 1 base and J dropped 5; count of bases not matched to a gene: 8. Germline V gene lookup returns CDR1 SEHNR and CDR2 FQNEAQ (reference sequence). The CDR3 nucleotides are TGTGCCAGCAGCTTAGGGGTAGCGGGCCCCCACGAGCAGTACTTC. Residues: CASSLGVAGPHEQYF.

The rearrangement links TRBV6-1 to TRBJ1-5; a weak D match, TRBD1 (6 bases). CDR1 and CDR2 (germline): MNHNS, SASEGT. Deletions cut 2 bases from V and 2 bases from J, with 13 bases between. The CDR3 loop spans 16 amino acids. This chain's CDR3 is CASSETPRQGNQPQHF. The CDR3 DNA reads TGTGCCAGCAGTGAAACCCCACGACAGGGCAATCAGCCCCAGCATTTT.